This T cell receptor beta chain originates from a study of kidney transplant recipient with SARS-CoV-2 infection. This clonotype was seen a few times. The CDR3 covers 18 residues. The V gene end was trimmed by 0 bases and the J gene end by 7 bases; junction bases not matched to a gene: 13. Germline loops: CDR1 MNHEY, CDR2 SVGEGT. TCRdb re-derived calls from the reads in MiXCR, one entry per CDR3 protein. The sample includes 200,000 to 300,000 distinct CDR3 sequences, about 28% of them seen just once. The source of this sequence is a male patient between 25 and 39 years old who had COVID-19 and was a kidney transplant recipient. Part of the T cell pool may stem from the graft donor. This chain connects TRBV6-2 or TRBV6-3 to TRBJ2-1; TRBD1 matches 9 bases. Sequencing was performed on a blood sample, taken at baseline and around day 120 from a kidney transplant recipient. The CDR3 region is CASSYSYSYRGLGNEQFF. The DNA of the CDR3 is TGTGCCAGCAGTTACTCGTATTCGTACAGGGGGCTAGGGAATGAGCAGTTCTTC.